The 9 T cell receptor beta chains listed next were all sequenced from one sample in a study of shared clonotypes between healthy human individuals. This table comes from immunoSEQ multiplex PCR, and its TCRdb copy is limited to in-frame clones, with some not included. The sample carries about 1,500,000 clones, around 97% recorded once. Source material: naive CD4+ T cells sorted from blood. Subset reported: CD45RA+ positively selected. The receptors shown here come from a man aged 25-45 years in good health.

The chain is built from TRBV7-9 and TRBJ2-1; D may be TRBD1 (5 bases). V lost 1 base to trimming and J lost 2 bases, with 15 bases between them. CDR3 length: 17 amino acids. Per germline, CDR1 SEHNR and CDR2 FQNEAQ (reference sequence). In DNA form, the CDR3 reads TGTGCCAGCAGCTTAGAAAGGGGCTTCTTCGCCTACAATGAGCAGTTCTTC. It is translated as CASSLERGFFAYNEQFF.

This chain uses TRBV7-2 with TRBJ1-4, with TRBD1 identical over 8 bases. The trim removed 5 bases at V and 5 bases at J, leaving 7 bases unmatched. This CDR3 contains 15 residues. Germline CDR1 reads SGHTA; CDR2 reads FQGNSA. DNA for the CDR3: TGTGCCAGCAGCCTATCGACAGGGGCAAATGAAAAACTGTTTTTT. Translating gives CASSLSTGANEKLFF.

The chain carries TRBV7-2 and TRBJ2-3; D might be TRBD2 (6 bases). Trimming took 5 bases from V and 3 from J, leaving 9 bases between them. The CDR3 has 13 residues. Germline assignment: CDR1 SGHTA and CDR2 FQGNSA. CDR3 residues: CASSTGGTDTQYF. The CDR3 region has the DNA TGTGCCAGCAGCACCGGAGGGACAGATACGCAGTATTTT.

The V gene is TRBV2, the J gene TRBJ1-2; TRBD1 might be the D (5 bases). This CDR3 is built from 13 residues. Trimming stripped 6 bases from V and 5 bases from J, with 13 bases between. In germline, CDR1 is SNHLY, CDR2 FYNNEI. The CDR3 DNA follows: TGTGCCAGCAGGAACCCAGGGATTTATGGCTACACCTTC. Amino acids: CASRNPGIYGYTF.

The chain joins TRBV4-3 to TRBJ2-5, with TRBD1 identical over 7 bases. The CDR3 extends over 15 amino acids. Per the germline V gene, CDR1 is LGHNA and CDR2 is YSLEER. The V and J ends lost 1 base and 0 bases, in that order; junction bases with no gene match: 2. DNA for the CDR3: TGCGCCAGCAGCCAAGGGACAGGTGACCAAGAGACCCAGTACTTC. Its protein product is CASSQGTGDQETQYF.

The V gene is TRBV27, the J gene TRBJ1-2; D perhaps matches TRBD1 (6 bases). The CDR3 consists of 14 residues. Per germline, CDR1 MNHEY and CDR2 SMNVEV (reference sequence). Trimming pared 2 bases from V and 8 bases from J, leaving 15 bases between. In DNA, the CDR3 is TGTGCCAGCAGTTTAATCGGGGGGCCTTGGGGCTACACCTTC. It specifies CASSLIGGPWGYTF.

The chain carries TRBV5-5 and TRBJ1-4; D remains ambiguous. V was clipped by 0 bases and J by 8 bases, with 8 bases between them. Per germline, CDR1 SGHKS and CDR2 YYEKEE (reference sequence). The CDR3 loop spans 13 amino acids. The CDR3 region has the DNA TGTGCCAGCAGCTTGGTTCCAGGAGAAAAACTGTTTTTT. This codes for CASSLVPGEKLFF.

The chain uses TRBV6-5 and TRBJ1-5; 11 positions match TRBD1. The length of the CDR3 is 15 residues. J lost 8 bases, V lost 2 bases, and 5 bases had no gene match. The germline V gene has CDR1 MNHEY and CDR2 SVGAGI. In DNA form, the CDR3 reads TGTGCCAGCAGTTACGGACAGGGGGCTACGGAGCCCCAGCATTTT. It specifies CASSYGQGATEPQHF.

This clone has a single count. This chain links TRBV7-9 with TRBJ2-2; unclear D gene. Germline V gives CDR1 SEHNR, CDR2 FQNEAQ (reference sequence). V was cut by 3 bases and J by 0 bases, with 5 bases left in between. The CDR3 sequence is 14 residues long. The CDR3 spells CASSLTTNTGELFF. CDR3 bases: TGTGCCAGCAGCTTGACAACGAACACCGGGGAGCTGTTTTTT.